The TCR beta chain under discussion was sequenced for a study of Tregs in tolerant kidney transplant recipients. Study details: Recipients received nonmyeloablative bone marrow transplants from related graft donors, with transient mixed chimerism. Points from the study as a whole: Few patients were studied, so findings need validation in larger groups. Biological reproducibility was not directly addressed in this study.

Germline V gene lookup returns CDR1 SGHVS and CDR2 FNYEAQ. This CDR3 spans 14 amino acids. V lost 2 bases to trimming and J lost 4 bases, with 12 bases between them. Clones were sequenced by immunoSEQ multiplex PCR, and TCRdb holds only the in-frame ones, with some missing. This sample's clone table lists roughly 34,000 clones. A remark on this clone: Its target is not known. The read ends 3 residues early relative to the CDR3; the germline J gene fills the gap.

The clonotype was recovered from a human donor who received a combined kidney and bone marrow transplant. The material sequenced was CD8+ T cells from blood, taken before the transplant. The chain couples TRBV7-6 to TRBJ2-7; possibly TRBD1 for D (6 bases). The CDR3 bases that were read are TGTGCCAGCAGCTTATTGGGACACCCTTACGAG. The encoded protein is CASSLLGHPYE. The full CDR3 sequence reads CASSLLGHPYEQYF.